This TCR beta chain was captured by sequencing in a study of T cells in Graves' hyperthyroidism and ophthalmopathy. Overall study: Upon initial diagnosis and before any treatment, peripheral blood was collected.

At least ten counts were recorded for this clonotype. TCR beta CDR3 regions were amplified from RNA transcripts. When the TCR CDR3 underwent first-round RT-PCR, the HTBI primer set was used. TCRdb passed the multiplex PCR reads through MiXCR, listing each CDR3 protein once. The sample lists about 610,000 distinct CDR3 sequences, roughly 14% occurring once. Under 3 months was the duration of disease in ophthalmopathy patients, who also had a Clinical Activity Score of at least 3 and a NOSPECS grade of at least 4. Uncontrolled infections, other autoimmune diseases, pregnancy or lactation led to exclusion of patients. CDR3 length: 14 amino acids. Trimming pared 3 bases from V and 6 bases from J, leaving 12 bases between.

The sequencing sample was made of blood. This chain uses TRBV12-3 or TRBV12-4 with TRBJ2-4; tentative D call: TRBD1 (6 bases). This receptor was taken from a woman between 40 and 50 years old with Graves' ophthalmopathy. CDR3 DNA: TGTGCCAGCAGTTTCGGGGTAGGGGGAAACATTCAGTACTTC. It encodes CASSFGVGGNIQYF.